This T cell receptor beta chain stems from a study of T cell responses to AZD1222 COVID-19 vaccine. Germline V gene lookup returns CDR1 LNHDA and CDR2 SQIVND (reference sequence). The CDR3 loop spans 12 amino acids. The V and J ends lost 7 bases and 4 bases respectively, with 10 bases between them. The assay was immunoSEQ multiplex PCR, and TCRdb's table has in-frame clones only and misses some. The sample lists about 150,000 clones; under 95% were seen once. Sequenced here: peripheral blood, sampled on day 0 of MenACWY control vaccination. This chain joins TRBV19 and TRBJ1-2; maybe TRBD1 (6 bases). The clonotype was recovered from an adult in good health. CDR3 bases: TGTGCCAGTACCGGACAGCCCTATGGCTACACCTTC. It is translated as CASTGQPYGYTF.